These 18 T cell receptor beta chains share one sample of origin, sequenced in a study of T cell responses to AZD1222 COVID-19 vaccine. The data were produced by immunoSEQ multiplex PCR, yet TCRdb's version contains in-frame clones alone and is incomplete. In the table there are roughly 120,000 clones, around 90% of which are singletons. The sequencing used peripheral blood, collected on day 0 of AZD1222 vaccination. These receptors were obtained from an adult in good health.

The chain employs TRBV7-3 and TRBJ2-7, with a weak D call TRBD1 (6 bases). The V end was cut by 2 bases, the J end by 5 bases, with 22 bases between. Germline V CDR1 and CDR2: SGHTA, FQGTGA. This CDR3 spans 17 amino acids. The CDR3 DNA reads TGTGCCAGCAGCTTATCTCAGGACGGAAGGCGGACAGACGAGCAGTACTTC. Its translation is CASSLSQDGRRTDEQYF.

This chain links TRBV5-6 with TRBJ2-3, with TRBD2 matching over 10 bases. Germline V gene lookup returns CDR1 SGHDT and CDR2 YYEEEE. There are 14 residues in the CDR3. The junction had 4 bases not matched to a gene; V was cut back by 5 bases and J by 4 bases. The CDR3 is CASSKRGGADTQYF. The CDR3 coding sequence is TGTGCCAGCAGTAAGCGGGGGGGCGCAGATACGCAGTATTTT.

The chain couples TRBV2 to TRBJ1-2, with TRBD1 matching over 7 bases. CDR1 and CDR2 from the germline V gene are SNHLY and FYNNEI. Trimming removed 6 bases from V and 5 bases from J; junction bases left unmatched: 6. The CDR3 is 13 residues long. Written as DNA, the CDR3 is TGTGCCAGCAGCGGGGACAGCGGATATGGCTACACCTTC. Translation gives CASSGDSGYGYTF.

The rearrangement links TRBV27 to TRBJ2-2; TRBD1 aligns across 9 bases. The V and J ends lost 6 bases and 0 bases, in that order; junction bases with no gene match: 11. This CDR3 is 18 amino acids long. Germline V gene lookup returns CDR1 MNHEY and CDR2 SMNVEV (reference sequence). The CDR3 is CASRGYYGQGTNTGELFF. CDR3 bases: TGTGCCAGCAGAGGATACTATGGACAGGGGACGAACACCGGGGAGCTGTTTTTT.

The chain links TRBV6-6 to TRBJ1-4; D gene uncertain. Trimming removed 0 bases from V and 8 bases from J, with 4 bases in between. CDR1 and CDR2 (germline): MNHNY, SVGAGI (reference sequence). The CDR3 totals 12 residues. The CDR3 sequence is CASSYSGEKLFF. As DNA, the CDR3 is TGTGCCAGCAGTTACTCGGGGGAAAAACTGTTTTTT.

This chain joins TRBV5-1 and TRBJ1-1, with 8 bases lining up with TRBD1. V lost 8 bases and J lost 1; bases outside the gene matches: 13. The CDR3 extends over 16 amino acids. Germline V gives CDR1 SGHRS, CDR2 YFSETQ. Here the CDR3 reads CARNPTSTGANTEAFF. The CDR3 nucleotides read TGCGCCAGGAACCCCACCTCGACAGGGGCGAACACTGAAGCTTTCTTT. Supplemented by reference TRBV5-1 and TRBJ1-1, the full variable domain reads KAGVTQTPRYLIKTRGQQVTLSCSPISGHRSVSWYQQTPGQGLQFLFEYFSETQRNKGNFPGRFSGRQFSNSRSEMNVSTLELGDSALYLCARNPTSTGANTEAFFGQGTRLTVV.

The genes are TRBV23-1 and TRBJ2-7; 12 bases fit TRBD2. TRBV23-1 is labeled an ORF, and its function is uncertain. This CDR3 has 15 amino acids. V lost 6 bases, J lost 2 bases, and 5 bases stayed unmatched. This CDR3 is CASRDTSGRPYEQYF. The CDR3 coding sequence is TGCGCCAGCAGAGATACTAGCGGGAGGCCCTACGAGCAGTACTTC.

The chain uses TRBV7-9 and TRBJ1-2; D is perhaps TRBD1 (5 bases). The length of the CDR3 is 12 residues. Germline CDR1 SEHNR, CDR2 FQNEAQ (reference sequence). The ends were cut back, 5 bases at V and 8 bases at J, with 12 bases in the middle. CDR3 sequence: CASSPTGRGYTF. The CDR3 DNA follows: TGTGCCAGCAGCCCTACGGGGCGCGGCTACACCTTC.

The rearrangement joins TRBV3-1 (or the pseudogene TRBV3-2) to TRBJ1-4, with D perhaps TRBD1 (6 bases). CDR3 length: 14 residues. Deletions cut 1 base from V and 9 bases from J, with 12 bases between. Germline loops: CDR1 LGHDT, CDR2 YNNKEL (reference sequence). CDR3 sequence reads: CASSQAGANKKLFF. The CDR3 DNA follows: TGTGCCAGCAGCCAAGCAGGGGCGAATAAAAAACTGTTTTTT.

The chain carries TRBV9 and TRBJ1-5; D gene uncertain. This CDR3 contains 14 residues. The germline V gene encodes CDR1 SGDLS and CDR2 YYNGEE. V lost 2 bases to trimming and J lost 0 bases, with 6 bases between them. The CDR3 nucleotides are TGTGCCAGCAGCGTGGGGTATAGCAATCAGCCCCAGCATTTT. Its protein product is CASSVGYSNQPQHF.

The chain combines TRBV5-1 with TRBJ2-4, with D possibly being TRBD2 (6 bases). V was trimmed by 4 bases and J by 6 bases, leaving 14 bases between them. Germline V gene lookup returns CDR1 SGHRS and CDR2 YFSETQ. The CDR3 contains 14 residues. CDR3 region: CASSPQGLGNIQYF. CDR3 DNA: TGCGCCAGCAGCCCCCAGGGACTTGGAAACATTCAGTACTTC.

The gene calls are TRBV7-6 and TRBJ2-1; D might be TRBD2 (5 bases). CDR3 length: 15 residues. In germline, CDR1 is SGHVS, CDR2 FNYEAQ. V was cut by 5 bases and J by 3 bases, with 14 bases left in between. In nucleotides, the CDR3 is TGTGCCAGCAGCCTCCTCGGAACTAGCTACAATGAGCAGTTCTTC. This codes for CASSLLGTSYNEQFF.

This chain uses TRBV2 with TRBJ1-6; D is unclear. V gave up 7 bases and J gave up 6 bases, with 10 bases separating them. The CDR3 sequence is 13 residues long. Germline CDR1 and CDR2: SNHLY and FYNNEI. CDR3: CASKEEFNSPLHF. The CDR3 DNA follows: TGTGCCAGCAAGGAGGAATTTAATTCACCCCTCCACTTT.

Worth noting for this clone: The same CDR3 can be traced to other DNA sequences in this sample. The V call is TRBV15, the J call TRBJ1-4; no firm D call. Trimming stripped 0 bases from V and 8 bases from J, with 7 bases between. The germline gives CDR1 LNHNV, CDR2 YYDKDF (reference sequence). The CDR3 extends over 13 amino acids. The DNA of the CDR3 is TGTGCCACCAGCAGAGATCTGGGGGAAAAACTGTTTTTT. Its protein product is CATSRDLGEKLFF.

The genes are TRBV18 and TRBJ2-7; the D gene could be TRBD1 or TRBD2 (5 bases each). V was cut by 4 bases and J by 2 bases, with 12 bases left in between. Per the germline V gene, CDR1 is KGHSH and CDR2 is LQKENI. CDR3 length equals 14 residues. Here the CDR3 DNA reads TGTGCCAGCTCACGTACCGGGGCACCCTACGAGCAGTACTTC. This encodes CASSRTGAPYEQYF.

The rearrangement uses TRBV18 and TRBJ1-2; no definite D call. V lost 1 base and J lost 0, with 12 bases in between. This CDR3 has 16 residues. Germline assignment: CDR1 KGHSH and CDR2 LQKENI. The DNA of the CDR3 is TGTGCCAGCTCACCACTTTCGGAGGGTACTAACTATGGCTACACCTTC. It codes for CASSPLSEGTNYGYTF.

The rearrangement uses TRBV7-6 and TRBJ2-5; D uncertain. The germline CDR1 and CDR2 sequences are SGHVS and FNYEAQ. This CDR3 is built from 15 residues. Trimming shortened V by 5 bases and J by 2 bases, and 15 bases separated the two germline ends. The CDR3 sequence: CASSQGPWRQETQYF. The CDR3, as DNA: TGTGCCAGCAGCCAAGGTCCGTGGAGACAAGAGACCCAGTACTTC.

The chain combines TRBV7-9 with TRBJ1-2; TRBD1 might be the D (6 bases). This CDR3 contains 16 residues. V was cut by 0 bases and J by 10 bases, with 21 bases left in between. Germline loops: CDR1 SEHNR, CDR2 FQNEAQ (reference sequence). The CDR3 reads CASSLAKGRGGIFYTF. The CDR3 DNA reads as TGTGCCAGCAGCTTAGCGAAGGGCAGGGGCGGCATATTCTACACCTTC.